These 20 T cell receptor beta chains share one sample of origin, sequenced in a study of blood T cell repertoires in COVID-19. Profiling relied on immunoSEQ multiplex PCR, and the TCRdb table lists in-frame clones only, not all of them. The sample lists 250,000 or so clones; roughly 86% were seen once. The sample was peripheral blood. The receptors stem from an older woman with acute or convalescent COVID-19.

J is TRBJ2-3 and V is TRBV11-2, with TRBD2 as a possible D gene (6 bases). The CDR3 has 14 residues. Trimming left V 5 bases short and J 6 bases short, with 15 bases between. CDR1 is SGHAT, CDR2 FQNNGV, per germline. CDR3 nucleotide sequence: TGTGCCAGCAGCCTATTCCGGGGGTTGGATACGCAGTATTTT. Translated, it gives CASSLFRGLDTQYF.

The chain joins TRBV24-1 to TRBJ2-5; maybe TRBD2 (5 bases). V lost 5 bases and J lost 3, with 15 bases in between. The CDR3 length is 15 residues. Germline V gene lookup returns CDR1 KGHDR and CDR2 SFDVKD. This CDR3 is CATSGSRLLKETQYF. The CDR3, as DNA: TGTGCCACCAGTGGCTCAAGACTACTAAAAGAGACCCAGTACTTC.

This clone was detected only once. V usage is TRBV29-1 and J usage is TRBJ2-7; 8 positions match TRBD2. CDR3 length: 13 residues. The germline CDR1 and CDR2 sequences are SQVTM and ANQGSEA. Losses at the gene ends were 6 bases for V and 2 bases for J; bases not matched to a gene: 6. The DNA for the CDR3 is TGCAGCGTCCGTAGCGGGAAAACCTACGAGCAGTACTTC. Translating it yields CSVRSGKTYEQYF.

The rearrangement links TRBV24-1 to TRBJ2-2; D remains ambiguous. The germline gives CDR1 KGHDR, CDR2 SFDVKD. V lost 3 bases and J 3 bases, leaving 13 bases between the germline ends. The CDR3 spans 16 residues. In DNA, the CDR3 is TGTGCCACCAGTGATCCGTGGCGGCCCGACACCGGGGAGCTGTTTTTT. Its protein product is CATSDPWRPDTGELFF.

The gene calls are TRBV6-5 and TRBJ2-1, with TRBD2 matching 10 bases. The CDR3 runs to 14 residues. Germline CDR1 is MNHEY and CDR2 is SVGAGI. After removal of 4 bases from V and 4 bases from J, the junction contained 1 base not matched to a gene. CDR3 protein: CASSSAGGYNEQFF. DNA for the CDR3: TGTGCCAGCAGTTCAGCGGGAGGGTACAATGAGCAGTTCTTC.

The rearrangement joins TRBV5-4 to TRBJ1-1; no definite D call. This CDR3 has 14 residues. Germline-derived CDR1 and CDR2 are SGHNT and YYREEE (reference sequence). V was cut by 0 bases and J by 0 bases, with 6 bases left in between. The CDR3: CASSLEQVNTEAFF. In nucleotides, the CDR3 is TGTGCCAGCAGCTTGGAGCAGGTGAACACTGAAGCTTTCTTT.

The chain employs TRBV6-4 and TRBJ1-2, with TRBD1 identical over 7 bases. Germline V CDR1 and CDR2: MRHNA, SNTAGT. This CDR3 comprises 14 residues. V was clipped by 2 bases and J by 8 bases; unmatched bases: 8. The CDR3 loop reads CASSDPPTGVGYTF. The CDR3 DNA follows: TGTGCCAGCAGTGACCCCCCCACAGGGGTGGGCTACACCTTC.

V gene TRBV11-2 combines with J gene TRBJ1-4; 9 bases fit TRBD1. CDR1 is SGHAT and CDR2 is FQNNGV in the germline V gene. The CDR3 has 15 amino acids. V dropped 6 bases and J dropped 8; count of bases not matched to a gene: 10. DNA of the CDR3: TGTGCCAGCAGGGTTCCGGGGACAGGGCGCGAAAAACTGTTTTTT. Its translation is CASRVPGTGREKLFF.

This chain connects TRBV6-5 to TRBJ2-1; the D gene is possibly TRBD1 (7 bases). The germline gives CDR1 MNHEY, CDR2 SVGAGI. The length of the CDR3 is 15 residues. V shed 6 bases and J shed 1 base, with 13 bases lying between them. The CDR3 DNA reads TGTGCCAGCAGGCAGGGGGGCCCTTCCTACAATGAGCAGTTCTTC. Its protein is CASRQGGPSYNEQFF.

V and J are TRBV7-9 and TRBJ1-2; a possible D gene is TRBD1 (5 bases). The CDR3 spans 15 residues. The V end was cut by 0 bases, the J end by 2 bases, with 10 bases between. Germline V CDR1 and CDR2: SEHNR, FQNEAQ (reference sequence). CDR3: CASSLASGKNYGYTF. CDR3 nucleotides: TGTGCCAGCAGCTTAGCCTCAGGGAAAAACTATGGCTACACCTTC.

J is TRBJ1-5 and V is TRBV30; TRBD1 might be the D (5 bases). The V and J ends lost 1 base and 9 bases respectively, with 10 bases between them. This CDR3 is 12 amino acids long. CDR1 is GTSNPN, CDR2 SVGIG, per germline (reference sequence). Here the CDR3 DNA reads TGTGCCTGGAGTGACAGGAGCCGGCCCCAGCATTTT. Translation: CAWSDRSRPQHF.

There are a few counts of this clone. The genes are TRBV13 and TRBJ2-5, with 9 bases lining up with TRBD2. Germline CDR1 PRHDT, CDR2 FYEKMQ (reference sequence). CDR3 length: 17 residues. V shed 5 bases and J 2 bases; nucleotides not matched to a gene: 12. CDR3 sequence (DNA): TGTGCCAGCAGCCGAGTAACCAGACTAGCGGAACAAGAGACCCAGTACTTC. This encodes CASSRVTRLAEQETQYF.

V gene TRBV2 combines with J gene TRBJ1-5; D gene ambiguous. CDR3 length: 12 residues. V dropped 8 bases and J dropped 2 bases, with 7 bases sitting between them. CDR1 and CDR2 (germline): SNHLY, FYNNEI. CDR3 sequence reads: CASSVGNQPQHF. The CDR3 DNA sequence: TGTGCCAGCTCCGTCGGCAATCAGCCCCAGCATTTT.

For the CDR3, the DNA is TGTGCCAGCAGGGACAGGGTCTCCTACAATGAGCAGTTCTTC. Translated, it gives CASRDRVSYNEQFF. The chain couples TRBV6-5 to TRBJ2-1, with TRBD1 identical over 8 bases. The CDR3 is 14 residues long. Germline values: CDR1 MNHEY, CDR2 SVGAGI. J gave up 0 bases and V 6 bases, and 1 base lay outside the gene matches.

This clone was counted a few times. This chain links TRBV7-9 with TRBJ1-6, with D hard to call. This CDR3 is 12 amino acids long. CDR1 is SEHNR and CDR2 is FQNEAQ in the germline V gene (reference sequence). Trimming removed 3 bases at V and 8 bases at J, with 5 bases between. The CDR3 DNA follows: TGTGCCAGCAGCTTCCCGGATTCACCCCTCCACTTT. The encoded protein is CASSFPDSPLHF.

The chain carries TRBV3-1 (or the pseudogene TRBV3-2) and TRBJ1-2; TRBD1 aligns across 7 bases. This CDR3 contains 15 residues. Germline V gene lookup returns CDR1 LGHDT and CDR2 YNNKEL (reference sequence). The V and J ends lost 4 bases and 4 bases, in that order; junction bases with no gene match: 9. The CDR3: CASSPEMTGRYGYTF. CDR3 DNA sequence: TGTGCCAGCAGCCCCGAAATGACAGGGCGCTATGGCTACACCTTC.

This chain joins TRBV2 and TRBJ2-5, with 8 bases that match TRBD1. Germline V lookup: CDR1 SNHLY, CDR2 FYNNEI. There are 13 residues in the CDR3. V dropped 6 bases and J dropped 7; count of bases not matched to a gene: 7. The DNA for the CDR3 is TGTGCCAGCAGATTGGACAGGGCTGGGACCCAGTACTTC. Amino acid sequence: CASRLDRAGTQYF. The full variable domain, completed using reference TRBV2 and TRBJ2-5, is EPEVTQTPSHQVTQMGQEVILRCVPISNHLYFYWYRQILGQKVEFLVSFYNNEISEKSEIFDDQFSVERPDGSNFTLKIRSTKLEDSAMYFCASRLDRAGTQYFGPGTRLLVL.

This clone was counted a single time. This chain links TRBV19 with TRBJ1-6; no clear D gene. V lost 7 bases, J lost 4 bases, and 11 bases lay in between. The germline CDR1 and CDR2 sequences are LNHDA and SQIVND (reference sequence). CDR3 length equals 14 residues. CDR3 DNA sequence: TGTGCCAGTACCAATCAGCGGTATAATTCACCCCTCCACTTT. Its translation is CASTNQRYNSPLHF.

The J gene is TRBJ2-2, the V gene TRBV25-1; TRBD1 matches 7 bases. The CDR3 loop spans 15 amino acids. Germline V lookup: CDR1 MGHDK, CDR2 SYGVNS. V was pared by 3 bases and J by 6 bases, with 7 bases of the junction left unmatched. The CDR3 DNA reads TGTGCCAGCAGTGATAAGGACAGGCTATCCGGGGAGCTGTTTTTT. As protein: CASSDKDRLSGELFF.

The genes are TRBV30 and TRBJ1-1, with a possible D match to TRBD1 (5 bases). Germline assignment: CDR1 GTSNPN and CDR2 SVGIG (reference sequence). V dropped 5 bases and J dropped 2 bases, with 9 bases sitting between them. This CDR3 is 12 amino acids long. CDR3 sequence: CAWERGNTEAFF. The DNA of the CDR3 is TGTGCCTGGGAAAGGGGCAACACTGAAGCTTTCTTT.